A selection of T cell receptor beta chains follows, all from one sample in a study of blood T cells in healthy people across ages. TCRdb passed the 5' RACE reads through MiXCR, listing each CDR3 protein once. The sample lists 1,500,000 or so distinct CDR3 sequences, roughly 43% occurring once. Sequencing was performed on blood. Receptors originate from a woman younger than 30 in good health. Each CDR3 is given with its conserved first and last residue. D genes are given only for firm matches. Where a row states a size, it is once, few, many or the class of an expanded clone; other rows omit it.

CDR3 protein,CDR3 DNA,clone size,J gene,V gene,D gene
CTSHARLADYNEQFF,TGTACCAGCCACGCCCGCCTAGCAGACTACAATGAGCAGTTCTTC,NA,TRBJ2-1,TRBV28,NA
CASSEVGSHGYTF,TGTGCCAGCAGTGAAGTGGGGAGTCATGGCTACACCTTC,few,TRBJ1-2,TRBV6-1,NA
CASSQGAYTEAFF,TGTGCCAGCAGTCAGGGGGCGTACACTGAAGCTTTCTTT,few,TRBJ1-1,TRBV7-3,TRBD1
CASRMGTGDEKLFF,TGTGCCAGCAGAATGGGGACAGGGGATGAAAAACTGTTTTTT,few,TRBJ1-4,TRBV12-3/TRBV12-4,TRBD1
CASSQNLQSTGELFF,TGTGCCAGCAGCCAAAATTTGCAAAGCACCGGGGAGCTGTTTTTT,few,TRBJ2-2,TRBV3-1,NA
CASSQVLADSTDTQYF,TGCGCCAGCAGCCAAGTACTAGCGGATAGCACAGATACGCAGTATTTT,NA,TRBJ2-3,TRBV4-3,TRBD2
CASRAWTTFNYGYTF,TGTGCCAGCAGAGCCTGGACTACTTTTAACTATGGCTACACCTTC,NA,TRBJ1-2,TRBV6-5,NA
CASSLAGFANEQFF,TGTGCCAGCAGCCTAGCGGGGTTTGCCAATGAGCAGTTCTTC,few,TRBJ2-1,TRBV6-2/TRBV6-3,TRBD2
CASSLSQGLGEKLFF,TGTGCCAGCAGCTTATCCCAGGGGCTAGGCGAAAAACTGTTTTTT,NA,TRBJ1-4,TRBV7-9,NA
CASSPYGGRNEKLFF,TGTGCCAGCAGCCCATATGGGGGGCGCAATGAAAAACTGTTTTTT,NA,TRBJ1-4,TRBV7-2,NA
CASSYFLDEQFF,TGTGCCAGCAGCTACTTTCTGGATGAGCAGTTCTTC,few,TRBJ2-1,TRBV7-9,NA
CASSVRQGEQFF,TGCGCCAGCAGTGTTAGGCAGGGTGAGCAGTTCTTC,NA,TRBJ2-1,TRBV10-1,NA
CAISEKGPSYNSPLHF,TGTGCCATCAGTGAGAAGGGGCCCAGCTATAATTCACCCCTCCACTTT,many,TRBJ1-6,TRBV10-3,NA
CASSLFTGETATQYF,TGTGCCAGCAGTTTGTTTACAGGGGAAACAGCGACCCAGTACTTC,NA,TRBJ2-5,TRBV12-3/TRBV12-4,TRBD1
CASSLSISYEQYF,TGTGCCAGCAGTTTATCCATCTCCTACGAGCAGTACTTC,many,TRBJ2-7,TRBV12-3/TRBV12-4,NA
CASSFLPGLGQETQYF,TGTGCCAGCAGTTTCCTCCCCGGTTTGGGCCAAGAGACCCAGTACTTC,NA,TRBJ2-5,TRBV7-9,NA
CASSLKITKNIQYF,TGTGCCAGCAGTTTAAAGATTACCAAAAACATTCAGTACTTC,few,TRBJ2-4,TRBV28,NA
CASSKDRTGYTF,TGTGCCAGCAGTAAGGACCGCACTGGCTACACCTTC,NA,TRBJ1-2,TRBV12-3/TRBV12-4,NA
CAGSQGAGVGYTF,TGCGCCGGCAGCCAGGGAGCAGGGGTTGGCTACACCTTC,NA,TRBJ1-2,TRBV4-3,NA
CSATRQGRTEAFF,TGCAGTGCAACTAGACAGGGCCGGACTGAAGCTTTCTTT,NA,TRBJ1-1,TRBV20-1,TRBD1
CASSSRGLGTDTQYF,TGTGCCAGCAGCTCCAGGGGGCTTGGCACAGATACGCAGTATTTT,NA,TRBJ2-3,TRBV14,TRBD1
CATSDYGQGGDNEQFF,TGTGCCACCAGTGATTACGGACAGGGGGGCGACAATGAGCAGTTCTTC,NA,TRBJ2-1,TRBV24-1,TRBD1
CSAAGGKGNEQFF,TGCAGTGCTGCAGGGGGCAAAGGCAATGAGCAGTTCTTC,NA,TRBJ2-1,TRBV20-1,TRBD1
CASRKLAGVYEQYF,TGTGCCAGCAGAAAGCTAGCGGGGGTCTACGAGCAGTACTTC,few,TRBJ2-7,TRBV6-2/TRBV6-3,TRBD2